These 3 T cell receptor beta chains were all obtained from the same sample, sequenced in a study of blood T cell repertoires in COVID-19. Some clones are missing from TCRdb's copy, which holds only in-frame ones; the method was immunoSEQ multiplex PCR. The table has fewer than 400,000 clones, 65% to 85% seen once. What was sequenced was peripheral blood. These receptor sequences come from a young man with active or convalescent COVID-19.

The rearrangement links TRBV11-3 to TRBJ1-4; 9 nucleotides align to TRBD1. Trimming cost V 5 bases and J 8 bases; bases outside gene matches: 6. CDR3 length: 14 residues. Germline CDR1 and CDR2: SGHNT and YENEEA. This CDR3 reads CASSPGQGREKLFF. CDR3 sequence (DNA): TGTGCCAGCAGCCCTGGACAGGGGAGGGAAAAACTGTTTTTT.

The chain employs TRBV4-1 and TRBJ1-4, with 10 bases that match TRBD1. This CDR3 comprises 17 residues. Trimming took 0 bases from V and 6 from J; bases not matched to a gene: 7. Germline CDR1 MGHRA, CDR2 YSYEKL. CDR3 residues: CASSQETGGKGDEKLFF. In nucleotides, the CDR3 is TGCGCCAGCAGCCAAGAGACAGGGGGCAAAGGTGATGAAAAACTGTTTTTT.

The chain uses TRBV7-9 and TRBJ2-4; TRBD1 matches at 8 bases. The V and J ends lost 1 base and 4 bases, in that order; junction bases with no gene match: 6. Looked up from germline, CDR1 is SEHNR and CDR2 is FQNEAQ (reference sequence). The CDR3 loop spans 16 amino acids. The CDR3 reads CASSLVQGARKNIQYF. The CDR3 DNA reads TGTGCCAGCAGCTTAGTTCAGGGGGCGCGGAAAAACATTCAGTACTTC. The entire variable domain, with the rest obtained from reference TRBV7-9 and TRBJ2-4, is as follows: DTGVSQNPRHKITKRGQNVTFRCDPISEHNRLYWYRQTLGQGPEFLTYFQNEAQLEKSRLLSDRFSAERPKGSFSTLEIQRTEQGDSAMYLCASSLVQGARKNIQYFGAGTRLSVL.